One sample yielded the 31 T cell receptor beta chains listed below, sequenced in a study of cytomegalovirus exposure and HLA in healthy donors. Method: immunoSEQ multiplex PCR; TCRdb's copy keeps in-frame clones and lacks some. The sample consists of hundreds of thousands of clones, 75% to 90% of them appearing once. The sequenced material came from PBMCs. These receptors came from a woman in her 30s in good health and CMV-seropositive.

This chain joins TRBV5-6 and TRBJ1-3, with no clear D. The V and J ends lost 2 bases and 4 bases respectively, with 7 bases between them. The CDR3 is 13 amino acids. Germline V gene data show CDR1 as SGHDT and CDR2 as YYEEEE. The CDR3 DNA sequence: TGTGCCAGCAGCTTACAATCAGGAAACACCATATATTTT. Protein: CASSLQSGNTIYF.

J is TRBJ1-5 and V is TRBV6-1, with unresolved D. Trimming took off 0 bases at V and 7 bases at J, with 10 bases between the two ends. The CDR3 is 14 amino acids. Germline V gene lookup returns CDR1 MNHNS and CDR2 SASEGT. The CDR3 DNA reads TGTGCCAGCAGTGAAGCGAGGAGTCGCCAGCCCCAGCATTTT. As protein: CASSEARSRQPQHF.

V usage is TRBV2 and J usage is TRBJ1-1, with TRBD1 as a possible D gene (6 bases). Germline V lookup: CDR1 SNHLY, CDR2 FYNNEI. The CDR3 has 15 residues. V was shortened by 7 bases and J by 1 base, with 16 bases between the two germline ends. CDR3 residues: CASNRDKGWNTEAFF. CDR3 DNA sequence: TGTGCCAGCAATCGGGACAAGGGCTGGAACACTGAAGCTTTCTTT.

The genes are TRBV14 and TRBJ1-1, with TRBD1 matching 9 bases. This CDR3 has 16 amino acids. Germline V gene lookup returns CDR1 SGHDN and CDR2 FVKESK. The V segment lost 1 base and the J segment 5 bases; nucleotides outside the gene matches: 8. CDR3 nucleotide sequence: TGTGCCAGCAGCCAAGGAAAGGACAGGGGTCTTACTGAAGCTTTCTTT. Translation gives CASSQGKDRGLTEAFF.

The rearrangement joins TRBV5-8 to TRBJ1-1; D ambiguous. V was clipped by 10 bases and J by 5 bases, with 12 bases between them. CDR1 is SGHTS and CDR2 is YDEGEE in the germline V gene. The CDR3 consists of 11 residues. The CDR3 sequence: CAREEGTEAFF. CDR3 DNA: TGTGCCCGCGAGGAGGGTACTGAAGCTTTCTTT.

This clone occurred a few times. The DNA for the CDR3 is TGTGCCAGCAGCCGGGACAGGGAGTCTACCGAGCAGTACTTC. Translating gives CASSRDRESTEQYF. V is TRBV5-4 and J is TRBJ2-7; TRBD1 matches at 9 bases. This CDR3 comprises 14 residues. J was trimmed by 6 bases and V by 4 bases; bases with no gene match: 8. The germline gives CDR1 SGHNT, CDR2 YYREEE (reference sequence).

This clone was counted a few times. This chain joins TRBV5-4 and TRBJ1-1; D is unresolved. Germline V gene sequence: CDR1 SGHNT, CDR2 YYREEE (reference sequence). V was clipped by 3 bases and J by 0 bases, with 6 bases between them. The CDR3 has 13 residues. CDR3 sequence (DNA): TGTGCCAGCAGCTACAGCATGAACACTGAAGCTTTCTTT. This encodes CASSYSMNTEAFF.

This clone was picked up one time. This chain joins TRBV18 and TRBJ2-3; a weak D match, TRBD1 (7 bases). CDR1 and CDR2 (germline): KGHSH, LQKENI. The CDR3 is 15 residues long. The V end was cut by 3 bases, the J end by 4 bases, with 14 bases between. CDR3 bases: TGTGCCAGCTCACCGTCAGGGGGGATCGCAGATACGCAGTATTTT. This encodes CASSPSGGIADTQYF.

CDR3 sequence: CAISVGAGGPTDTQYF. CDR3 DNA: TGTGCCATCAGTGTGGGAGCGGGAGGACCCACAGATACGCAGTATTTT. V gene TRBV10-3 combines with J gene TRBJ2-3; 9 bases align to TRBD2. The CDR3 covers 16 residues. Germline assignment: CDR1 ENHRY and CDR2 SYGVKD. Trimming cost V 4 bases and J 2 bases; bases outside gene matches: 7.

The chain employs TRBV11-2 and TRBJ2-7, with a tentative D call TRBD1 (5 bases). Germline assignment: CDR1 SGHAT and CDR2 FQNNGV. This CDR3 comprises 14 residues. The ends were cut back, 6 bases at V and 2 bases at J, with 14 bases in the middle. In DNA, the CDR3 is TGTGCCAGCAGTCCAGGGATACTTCCCTACGAGCAGTACTTC. It encodes CASSPGILPYEQYF.

This clone was observed a handful of times. DNA for the CDR3: TGCGCCAGCTCGCTTACTAGCGGGATGTACAATGAGCAGTTCTTC. Its protein product is CASSLTSGMYNEQFF. The chain carries TRBV10-1 and TRBJ2-1; 10 nucleotides agree with TRBD2. Trimming at V came to 8 bases and at J to 4 bases, leaving 8 bases not matched to a gene. CDR3 length: 15 amino acids. Per germline, CDR1 WNHNN and CDR2 SYGVQD (reference sequence).

This clone was found a few times. The V gene is TRBV27, the J gene TRBJ2-2; D is unresolved. The CDR3 runs 13 residues. CDR1 and CDR2 (germline): MNHEY, SMNVEV (reference sequence). V lost 2 bases and J lost 5, with 6 bases in between. The CDR3 spells CASSLGQTGELFF. CDR3 sequence (DNA): TGTGCCAGCAGTTTAGGGCAAACCGGGGAGCTGTTTTTT.

Here the CDR3 DNA reads TGTGCCAGCAGCTCGGGACACTTGAACACTGAAGCTTTCTTT. Translated: CASSSGHLNTEAFF. The rearrangement links TRBV11-3 to TRBJ1-1; D might be TRBD1 (6 bases). The CDR3 has 14 amino acids. Germline-derived CDR1 and CDR2 are SGHNT and YENEEA. V lost 4 bases and J lost 0, with 9 bases in between.

This chain connects TRBV18 to TRBJ2-5; D is possibly TRBD1 (6 bases). Trimming left V 4 bases short and J 4 bases short, with 10 bases between. The CDR3 runs 13 residues. CDR1 and CDR2 (germline): KGHSH, LQKENI. The CDR3 region is CASSRDRRETQYF. Here the CDR3 DNA reads TGTGCCAGCTCACGAGACAGGCGAGAGACCCAGTACTTC.

The CDR3, as DNA: TGTGCCAGCACCCAACTAGGGTCCTACAATGAGCAGTTCTTC. Its protein is CASTQLGSYNEQFF. The V and J genes are TRBV5-4 and TRBJ2-1, with D perhaps matching TRBD2 (5 bases). Per germline, CDR1 SGHNT and CDR2 YYREEE (reference sequence). The CDR3 has 14 residues. Trimming removed 6 bases from V and 1 base from J, with 11 bases in between.

The CDR3 is CASRGAAGGRGTQYF. The CDR3 DNA reads TGTGCCAGCAGAGGAGCAGCGGGAGGCCGGGGTACGCAGTATTTT. The V and J genes are TRBV28 and TRBJ2-3; 9 nucleotides agree with TRBD2. The CDR3 runs 15 residues. V was pared by 6 bases and J by 8 bases, with 12 bases of the junction left unmatched. Germline assignment: CDR1 MDHEN and CDR2 SYDVKM.

The chain joins TRBV14 to TRBJ2-1, with TRBD2 identical over 10 bases. Germline lookup yields CDR1 SGHDN and CDR2 FVKESK. The CDR3 contains 16 residues. The junction had 5 bases not matched to a gene; V was cut back by 6 bases and J by 0 bases. The CDR3 spells CASSPIAGGSYNEQFF. CDR3 nucleotides: TGTGCCAGCAGTCCGATAGCGGGAGGCTCCTACAATGAGCAGTTCTTC. Together with reference TRBV14 and TRBJ2-1, the CDR3 gives the full variable domain: EAGVTQFPSHSVIEKGQTVTLRCDPISGHDNLYWYRRVMGKEIKFLLHFVKESKQDESGMPNNRFLAERTGGTYSTLKVQPAELEDSGVYFCASSPIAGGSYNEQFFGPGTRLTVL.

This clone has a single count. The gene calls are TRBV5-1 and TRBJ2-5, with 11 positions matching TRBD2. CDR3 length: 14 residues. The germline V gene encodes CDR1 SGHRS and CDR2 YFSETQ. The trim removed 4 bases at V and 3 bases at J, leaving 2 bases unmatched. The CDR3 spells CASSQGLAEETQYF. The CDR3, as DNA: TGCGCCAGCAGCCAGGGACTAGCGGAAGAGACCCAGTACTTC.

The V and J genes are TRBV27 and TRBJ2-3, with D unclear. This CDR3 spans 14 amino acids. V lost 6 bases to trimming and J lost 2 bases, with 12 bases between them. Germline V gives CDR1 MNHEY, CDR2 SMNVEV (reference sequence). CDR3 region: CASRTGSNTDTQYF. The DNA for the CDR3 is TGTGCCAGCAGAACGGGTTCTAACACAGATACGCAGTATTTT.

This clone was detected once. The rearrangement joins TRBV6-1 to TRBJ2-7; 9 nucleotides line up with TRBD1. The CDR3 has 13 residues. Per germline, CDR1 MNHNS and CDR2 SASEGT. Trimming took 6 bases from V and 7 from J; bases not matched to a gene: 7. CDR3 in DNA: TGTGCCAGCAGCCTCGGGACAGGGCGAGAGCAGTACTTC. Encoded protein: CASSLGTGREQYF.

The count of this clone is one. CDR3 bases: TGTGCCAGCAGTTTGAACCTACTAGCGGGAGCGCCAGATACGCAGTATTTT. Amino acid sequence: CASSLNLLAGAPDTQYF. The chain uses TRBV27 and TRBJ2-3; 11 bases agree with TRBD2. Germline values: CDR1 MNHEY, CDR2 SMNVEV (reference sequence). This CDR3 comprises 17 residues. The V and J ends lost 3 bases and 4 bases, in that order; junction bases with no gene match: 9.

The rearrangement uses TRBV6-5 and TRBJ2-7; D is possibly TRBD1 (5 bases). The germline V gene has CDR1 MNHEY and CDR2 SVGAGI. The V gene lost 2 bases and the J gene lost 2 bases, with 10 bases spanning the gap. The CDR3 has 14 amino acids. The CDR3 coding sequence is TGTGCCAGCAGTTACAGCCCGACAGCCTACGAGCAGTACTTC. The encoded protein is CASSYSPTAYEQYF.

This clone was found once. The chain employs TRBV4-1 and TRBJ2-7, with TRBD1 identical over 9 bases. CDR3 length equals 16 residues. Germline V CDR1 and CDR2: MGHRA, YSYEKL. Germline trimming cut 0 bases from V and 3 bases from J; bases unmatched to any gene: 6. DNA for the CDR3: TGCGCCAGCAGCCAAGATCTGGGGGACAGGGTCTACGAGCAGTACTTC. Translating gives CASSQDLGDRVYEQYF.

The chain combines TRBV19 with TRBJ2-1; possibly TRBD2 for D (6 bases). CDR3 length: 17 residues. V lost 4 bases to trimming and J lost 0 bases, with 16 bases between them. Germline V lookup: CDR1 LNHDA, CDR2 SQIVND (reference sequence). CDR3 sequence: CASSRKSAGNSYNEQFF. The DNA for the CDR3 is TGTGCCAGTAGTAGGAAATCCGCGGGAAACTCCTACAATGAGCAGTTCTTC.

The chain combines TRBV27 with TRBJ2-6; a possible D gene is TRBD1 (5 bases). The germline V and J ends were trimmed by 3 bases and 1 base, with 10 bases remaining between them. CDR1 is MNHEY and CDR2 is SMNVEV in the germline V gene (reference sequence). This CDR3 comprises 16 residues. The CDR3 DNA is TGTGCCAGCAGTTTCAGGGTTCCTTCTGGGGCCAACGTCCTGACTTTC. Protein sequence: CASSFRVPSGANVLTF. Full variable domain (missing parts from reference TRBV27 and TRBJ2-6): EAQVTQNPRYLITVTGKKLTVTCSQNMNHEYMSWYRQDPGLGLRQIYYSMNVEVTDKGDVPEGYKVSRKEKRNFPLILESPSPNQTSLYFCASSFRVPSGANVLTFGAGSRLTVL.

This clone appeared once. The chain joins TRBV28 to TRBJ1-2; 8 nucleotides align to TRBD1. Germline CDR1 is MDHEN and CDR2 is SYDVKM. After removal of 2 bases from V and 6 bases from J, the junction contained 5 bases not matched to a gene. The CDR3 totals 14 residues. DNA of the CDR3: TGTGCCAGCAGTTTAAGGACACAGGGGGATGGCTACACCTTC. Its translation is CASSLRTQGDGYTF.

Many counts were recorded for this clone. The chain has TRBV7-2 and TRBJ2-7; TRBD1 matches 8 bases. The J segment lost 6 bases and the V segment lost 4 bases, leaving 8 bases of the junction unmatched. The germline V gene has CDR1 SGHTA and CDR2 FQGNSA. The CDR3 runs to 14 residues. CDR3 nucleotides: TGTGCCAGCAGCTCCCAGGACAGGGTAAGCGAGCAGTACTTC. Amino acid sequence: CASSSQDRVSEQYF.

The chain joins TRBV7-3 to TRBJ2-1; 15 nucleotides line up with TRBD2. V gave up 4 bases and J gave up 4 bases; unmatched junction bases: 5. The CDR3 loop spans 17 amino acids. The germline V gene has CDR1 SGHTA and CDR2 FQGTGA. This CDR3 is CASSSGLAGGLYNEQFF. CDR3 bases: TGTGCCAGCAGCTCCGGACTAGCGGGAGGGCTATACAATGAGCAGTTCTTC. Full variable domain (outside the CDR3, taken from reference TRBV7-3 and TRBJ2-1): GAGVSQTPSNKVTEKGKYVELRCDPISGHTALYWYRQSLGQGPEFLIYFQGTGAADDSGLPNDRFFAVRPEGSVSTLKIQRTERGDSAVYLCASSSGLAGGLYNEQFFGPGTRLTVL.

The count of this clone is one. The chain recombines TRBV11-3 with TRBJ2-7; 8 bases agree with TRBD1. The CDR3 has 14 amino acids. Germline V gives CDR1 SGHNT, CDR2 YENEEA. Trimming removed 2 bases from V and 3 bases from J; junction bases left unmatched: 3. CDR3 amino acids: CASSLSGGNYEQYF. In DNA form, the CDR3 reads TGTGCCAGCAGCTTATCAGGGGGCAACTACGAGCAGTACTTC.

CDR3 region: CASRDHRVRNQPQHF. Written as DNA, the CDR3 is TGCGCCAGCAGGGACCACAGGGTGCGCAATCAGCCCCAGCATTTT. This chain uses TRBV10-2 with TRBJ1-5; D perhaps matches TRBD1 (6 bases). CDR1 and CDR2 from the germline V gene are WSHSY and SAAADI. The CDR3 loop spans 15 amino acids. V dropped 6 bases and J dropped 2 bases, with 14 bases sitting between them.

CDR3 sequence (DNA): TGTGCCAGCTCACCCGAGTCCTACGAGCAGTACTTC. Translation: CASSPESYEQYF. The genes are TRBV18 and TRBJ2-7, with D uncertain. This CDR3 region has 12 residues. Per germline, CDR1 KGHSH and CDR2 LQKENI. The V and J ends lost 3 bases and 1 base respectively, with 4 bases between them.